A selection of T cell receptor beta chains follows, all from one sample in a study of molecular identifiers for immune sequencing clone quantification. TCRdb re-analysed the PCR reads in MiXCR, keeping a single row per CDR3 protein. Of over 300,000 distinct CDR3 sequences in the sample, roughly 24% are singletons; the top ten hold 0.65% to 0.75%. The sequenced sample was naive CD8+ T cells from blood, with Jurkat cell RNA spiked in. The receptors come from a human donor in good health. Some libraries in this study had Jurkat cell RNA spiked in. CDR3s include the opening cysteine and the closing phenylalanine or tryptophan. The order of the fields is V gene, J gene, clone size, CDR3 protein. Part of the rows lack a size; the others show once, few, many or a class for expanded clones.

v_gene: TRBV19; j_gene: TRBJ2-7; abundance: many; CDR3aa: CASSIGTGSYEQYF
v_gene: TRBV28; j_gene: TRBJ1-1; abundance: NA; CDR3aa: CASSPPPGQEAFF
v_gene: TRBV29-1; j_gene: TRBJ2-1; abundance: NA; CDR3aa: CSVDHVAGIYNEQFF
v_gene: TRBV3-1; j_gene: TRBJ2-2; abundance: few; CDR3aa: CASSEQLGGTGYTGELFF
v_gene: TRBV3-1; j_gene: TRBJ2-3; abundance: few; CDR3aa: CASSQAITGGLVTTDTQYF
v_gene: TRBV28; j_gene: TRBJ2-7; abundance: NA; CDR3aa: CASSPSRSYEQYF
v_gene: TRBV24-1; j_gene: TRBJ2-3; abundance: NA; CDR3aa: CAVGGTAGTSTDTQYF
v_gene: TRBV2; j_gene: TRBJ2-7; abundance: few; CDR3aa: CASWDLSYEQYF
v_gene: TRBV11-2; j_gene: TRBJ2-3; abundance: NA; CDR3aa: CASSPRTGGRNTDTQYF
v_gene: TRBV7-9; j_gene: TRBJ2-1; abundance: NA; CDR3aa: CASATDLSYNEQFF
v_gene: TRBV6-5; j_gene: TRBJ2-5; abundance: NA; CDR3aa: CASSYSPGTAQETQYF
v_gene: TRBV4-1; j_gene: TRBJ2-3; abundance: many; CDR3aa: CASSRAWRVGVTDTQYF
v_gene: TRBV7-6; j_gene: TRBJ2-5; abundance: many; CDR3aa: CASSHTRDIKETQYF
v_gene: TRBV3-1; j_gene: TRBJ2-6; abundance: NA; CDR3aa: CASSPGQPNSGASVLTF
v_gene: TRBV7-8; j_gene: TRBJ1-4; abundance: once; CDR3aa: CARRLGGGDSNEKLFF
v_gene: TRBV5-1; j_gene: TRBJ2-3; abundance: NA; CDR3aa: CASSSFGTGRTETQYF
v_gene: TRBV5-4; j_gene: TRBJ2-3; abundance: many; CDR3aa: CASSQEIQGLDTQYF
v_gene: TRBV6-5; j_gene: TRBJ1-2; abundance: NA; CDR3aa: CASSLTGDVFYGYTF
v_gene: TRBV11-2; j_gene: TRBJ2-2; abundance: few; CDR3aa: CASSLVGSTGELFF
v_gene: TRBV6-2/TRBV6-3; j_gene: TRBJ2-3; abundance: few; CDR3aa: CASSWGVDPDTQYF
v_gene: TRBV5-1; j_gene: TRBJ1-1; abundance: many; CDR3aa: CASSQRIDRGENTEAFF
v_gene: TRBV25-1; j_gene: TRBJ2-1; abundance: few; CDR3aa: CASSEYFKRGVDEQFF
v_gene: TRBV10-3; j_gene: TRBJ1-4; abundance: few; CDR3aa: CAISDPGQDEKLFF
v_gene: TRBV27; j_gene: TRBJ1-1; abundance: NA; CDR3aa: CASSLWTGGITEAFF
v_gene: TRBV2; j_gene: TRBJ2-3; abundance: NA; CDR3aa: CASSTGADHTDTQYF
v_gene: TRBV13; j_gene: TRBJ1-1; abundance: many; CDR3aa: CASSGGDSMNTEAFF
v_gene: TRBV2; j_gene: TRBJ2-5; abundance: many; CDR3aa: CASSEIQSQETQYF
v_gene: TRBV5-5; j_gene: TRBJ2-2; abundance: many; CDR3aa: CASSVYRETGELFF
v_gene: TRBV6-5; j_gene: TRBJ2-1; abundance: NA; CDR3aa: CASAIGPNNEQFF
v_gene: TRBV9; j_gene: TRBJ2-1; abundance: many; CDR3aa: CASSVEGGEGSPQFF
v_gene: TRBV12-3/TRBV12-4; j_gene: TRBJ2-1; abundance: many; CDR3aa: CATQAYKTGIGEQFF